These T cell receptor beta chains were read from a single sample in a study of Ad26.COV2.S vaccination and SARS-CoV-2 variants. Data came from immunoSEQ multiplex PCR; TCRdb stores just in-frame clones and leaves some out. The repertoire holds 380,000 or so clones, with about 88% as singletons. The starting material was peripheral blood, obtained in a trial of Ad26.COV2.S vaccine versus placebo. These receptors all come from a person between 18 and 65 years old who received the Ad26.COV2.S COVID-19 vaccine or a placebo. CDR3s include the opening cysteine and the closing phenylalanine or tryptophan. Each record gives: V gene, J gene, clone size, D gene, CDR3 length, CDR3 protein, CDR3 DNA. The D gene is left open where the match is weak. Clone size is given for some rows only: seen once, a few or many times, or a class if the clone is expanded.

TRBV25-1	TRBJ1-5	once	NA	14	CASSQAGVNQPQHF	TGTGCCAGCAGTCAGGCAGGGGTCAATCAGCCCCAGCATTTT
TRBV5-1	TRBJ2-2	NA	NA	15	CASSLDGWRAGELFF	TGCGCCAGCAGCTTGGATGGGTGGAGGGCCGGGGAGCTGTTTTTT
TRBV5-4	TRBJ1-1	NA	NA	16	CASSEGGNLVNTEAFF	TGTGCCAGCAGCGAAGGGGGGAACCTAGTCAACACTGAAGCTTTCTTT
TRBV5-1	TRBJ1-4	NA	NA	16	CASSLNRLGSNEKLFF	TGCGCCAGCAGCTTGAATCGGTTGGGATCTAATGAAAAACTGTTTTTT
TRBV27	TRBJ2-3	once	NA	14	CASSLYEGGDTQYF	TGTGCCAGCAGTTTGTACGAGGGTGGAGATACGCAGTATTTT
TRBV20-1	TRBJ1-1	NA	TRBD1	11	CSARDSPEAFF	TGCAGTGCGAGGGACAGTCCTGAAGCTTTCTTT
TRBV5-1	TRBJ1-1	NA	NA	15	CASSLGQTIGTEAFF	TGCGCCAGCAGCTTGGGACAGACTATCGGGACTGAAGCTTTCTTT
TRBV28	TRBJ2-7	NA	TRBD1	14	CASSAAGTGDEQYF	TGTGCCAGCAGTGCTGCCGGGACAGGCGACGAGCAGTACTTC
TRBV11-2	TRBJ1-2	NA	NA	14	CASSLPLGTYGYTF	TGTGCCAGCAGCTTACCTCTGGGAACCTATGGCTACACCTTC
TRBV5-1	TRBJ2-7	few	NA	14	CASHQGFDSYEQYF	TGCGCCAGCCACCAAGGGTTTGATTCCTACGAGCAGTACTTC
TRBV7-2	TRBJ1-1	once	NA	15	CASSLLSTVNTEAFF	TGTGCCAGCAGCTTACTCTCGACAGTTAACACTGAAGCTTTCTTT
TRBV30	TRBJ2-7	once	TRBD2	12	CAWSGGGTEQYF	TGTGCCTGGAGTGGGGGAGGGACCGAGCAGTACTTC
TRBV5-6	TRBJ1-2	NA	NA	13	CASSLLESGGYTF	TGTGCCAGCAGCTTGTTGGAGTCTGGAGGCTACACCTTC
TRBV4-1	TRBJ1-4	NA	NA	15	CASSQDVRVNEKLFF	TGCGCCAGCAGCCAAGATGTAAGGGTTAATGAAAAACTGTTTTTT
TRBV4-3	TRBJ1-5	NA	NA	15	CASSSTYVSNQPQHF	TGCGCCAGCAGCTCCACCTATGTGTCTAATCAGCCCCAGCATTTT
TRBV4-2	TRBJ1-6	once	NA	14	CASSQDNGGSPLHF	TGTGCCAGCAGCCAAGATAACGGTGGTTCACCCCTCCACTTT
TRBV4-2	TRBJ1-2	few	NA	13	CASSQEGGYGYTF	TGTGCCAGCAGCCAAGAGGGGGGTTATGGCTACACCTTC
TRBV18	TRBJ2-7	many	NA	15	CASSPASQSAYEQYF	TGTGCCAGCTCACCGGCTTCCCAGTCAGCCTACGAGCAGTACTTC
TRBV27	TRBJ2-1	NA	NA	13	CASSLSRYNEQFF	TGTGCCAGCAGTTTAAGCAGGTACAATGAGCAGTTCTTC
TRBV7-9	TRBJ1-1	NA	TRBD1	14	CASSLGQGVTEAFF	TGTGCCAGCAGCTTAGGACAGGGGGTCACTGAAGCTTTCTTT
TRBV6-2/TRBV6-3	TRBJ2-7	once	NA	11	CASSYLDEQYF	TGTGCCAGCAGTTATTTAGACGAGCAGTACTTC
TRBV7-3	TRBJ2-1	NA	NA	12	CASSPPTEPQFF	TGTGCCAGCAGCCCGCCGACAGAGCCTCAGTTCTTC
TRBV3-1/TRBV3-2	TRBJ2-2	NA	TRBD2	18	CASSQYVSGTRNTGELFF	TGTGCCAGCAGCCAATATGTGTCTGGGACTAGGAACACCGGGGAGCTGTTTTTT
TRBV6-1	TRBJ1-5	NA	NA	16	CASSDIGRTPNQPQHF	TGTGCCAGCAGTGACATAGGGCGTACACCTAATCAGCCCCAGCATTTT
TRBV9	TRBJ2-1	NA	NA	18	CASSVKDIPGTKYNEQFF	TGTGCCAGCAGCGTTAAAGATATACCCGGGACAAAATACAATGAGCAGTTCTTC
TRBV30	TRBJ1-1	once	TRBD1	16	CAWSRKFPGGSTEAFF	TGTGCCTGGTCAAGGAAATTCCCAGGGGGTAGCACTGAAGCTTTCTTT